This TCR beta chain was captured in a study of blood T cell repertoires in COVID-19 (TCRdb year 2020). With regard to the full study: Samples from collaborators originated in the United States, Italy and Spain and spanned both the acute and convalescent phases of COVID-19. The prospective study material was composed of cDNA or gDNA derived from T cells, B-cell-depleted T cells, or PBMCs. Deeply sampled blood TCRbeta repertoires from subjects exposed to, actively infected with, or recovered from COVID-19 were included in the dataset. The repertoires were released in a freely available public database intended as a resource for research on the immune response to SARS-CoV-2. Samples were obtained from the ongoing ImmuneRACE study (first 160 participants) and from approximately 1,200 subjects provided by 6 global collaborators. Nearly every sample came with metadata listing a de-identified subject ID, COVID-19 status, age in years and sex. HLA class I and class II types, where available, came from metadata supplied by the sample provider rather than from assay-based typing. Paper-wide results and their limitations: The quantity of clinical and demographic metadata differed by source and by participant and was supplied without curation.

Another Seattle source contributed samples from volunteer blood donors who had recovered from COVID-19. The collaborating institutions used their own protocols to collect whole blood in K2EDTA tubes. For TCRbeta analysis, collaborator samples were shipped as frozen whole blood, as isolated PBMCs, or as DNA extracted from either sample type. Remarks on this clone: What antigen it recognizes has not been identified. The record has no base qualities; no much larger clone is one base away.

TCRbeta CDR3 regions were amplified from genomic DNA using the immunoSEQ Assay, a bias-controlled multiplex PCR. Regarding the original processing steps: The number of nucleated cells in each sample was estimated by amplification of reference gene primers within the assay. To quantify the absolute abundance of each unique TCRbeta CDR3 rearrangement, sequence reads were collapsed and filtered. For each sample, productive Simpson clonality was calculated as the square root of Simpson's diversity index across productive rearrangements. In TCRdb, the immuneACCESS table is reduced to in-frame sequences with V and J assigned. These tables do not hold every clone; where another copy was compared, an unresolved V gene accounts for under half, and the others remain unexplained. For V, J and clone size, that table is used; D and trimming come from the DNA. This sample has 150,000 to 200,000 clones in its table, and less than 80% of those were observed once. The ten largest account for approximately 13% of the sample.

The TCR originated in a man in his forties or fifties who had recovered from COVID-19. Sequenced sample: peripheral blood.

The DNA reads TGTGCCAGCACCTTATCAGGGGGCGGCTATGGCTACACCTTC. Its product reads: CASTLSGGGYGYTF. The rearranged segments are TRBV6-5 and TRBJ1-2; the junction holds 8 bases that match TRBD1. V is cut back by 7 bases and J by 4 bases, with 8 bases in the junction unmatched. The germline V gene provides CDR1 MNHEY and CDR2 SVGAGI. Spanning cysteine to phenylalanine, the CDR3 consists of 14 amino acids. Just CDR3 DNA is preserved here, 42 bases in frame from base 1.